A single sample gave rise to the 10 T cell receptor beta chains below, sequenced in a study of blood T cell repertoires in COVID-19. Sequencing was performed with immunoSEQ multiplex PCR; in TCRdb, only in-frame clones are kept and a portion is missing. The profile covers about 250,000 clones, with 88% appearing a single time and 6.3% taken by the ten largest. The sequencing sample was made of peripheral blood. Receptor source: a woman aged 25 to 39 with COVID-19, enrolled during active disease.

The chain uses TRBV11-2 and TRBJ2-3; D unresolved. The CDR3 has 16 amino acids. Trimming stripped 2 bases from V and 0 bases from J, with 12 bases between. Germline V gene data show CDR1 as SGHAT and CDR2 as FQNNGV. The CDR3 DNA is TGTGCCAGCAGCTTACTGGCGGAAATTAGCACAGATACGCAGTATTTT. This encodes CASSLLAEISTDTQYF.

This sequence joins TRBV28 and TRBJ1-2, with D possibly TRBD1 on 5 matching bases. Trimming shortened V by 5 bases and J by 1 base, and 11 bases separated the two germline ends. CDR3 length: 14 amino acids. Germline V lookup: CDR1 MDHEN, CDR2 SYDVKM. CDR3 nucleotides: TGTGCCAGCAGTACCCGGGGGTTTAACTATGGCTACACCTTC. Amino acids: CASSTRGFNYGYTF.

The J gene is TRBJ2-2, the V gene TRBV27, with TRBD2 as a possible D gene (6 bases). Germline assignment: CDR1 MNHEY and CDR2 SMNVEV (reference sequence). V shed 6 bases and J shed 5 bases, with 19 bases lying between them. The CDR3 loop spans 16 amino acids. CDR3 region: CASRVFAGTGTGELFF. CDR3 DNA sequence: TGTGCCAGCAGAGTTTTTGCGGGGACGGGGACCGGGGAGCTGTTTTTT.

The chain is built from TRBV19 and TRBJ2-1; 7 bases match TRBD1. This CDR3 is 14 amino acids long. V lost 3 bases and J lost 3; bases outside the gene matches: 2. Germline V lookup: CDR1 LNHDA, CDR2 SQIVND (reference sequence). CDR3 in amino acids: CASSMGTVYNEQFF. CDR3 in DNA: TGTGCCAGTAGTATGGGGACAGTCTACAATGAGCAGTTCTTC.

The chain joins TRBV29-1 to TRBJ1-6; D not resolved. Germline V gene lookup returns CDR1 SQVTM and CDR2 ANQGSEA. There are 15 residues in the CDR3. CDR3 protein: CNAFIVSSLNSPLHF. In DNA form, the CDR3 reads TGCAACGCCTTTATAGTTTCGTCCCTTAATTCACCCCTCCACTTT.

V usage is TRBV27 and J usage is TRBJ2-3, with 16 bases fitting TRBD2. The CDR3 contains 14 residues. The germline V gene encodes CDR1 MNHEY and CDR2 SMNVEV (reference sequence). Trimming at V came to 8 bases and at J to 9 bases, leaving 5 bases not matched to a gene. The CDR3 DNA follows: TGTGCCAGCTGGGGACTAGCGGGGGGGCACACGCAGTATTTT. Protein product: CASWGLAGGHTQYF.

The genes are TRBV2 and TRBJ1-4, with 7 positions matching TRBD1. Germline V CDR1 and CDR2: SNHLY, FYNNEI. This CDR3 has 16 residues. V was pared by 4 bases and J by 1 base, with 6 bases of the junction left unmatched. This CDR3 reads CASSVNRGGTNEKLFF. The CDR3, as DNA: TGTGCCAGCAGTGTGAACAGGGGAGGAACTAATGAAAAACTGTTTTTT.

The chain links TRBV6-2 or TRBV6-3 to TRBJ1-1; D may be TRBD1 (6 bases). Per germline, CDR1 MNHEY and CDR2 SVGEGT. This CDR3 contains 14 residues. V was cut by 5 bases and J by 4 bases, with 14 bases left in between. CDR3 DNA sequence: TGTGCCAGCAGTAACAGGGTTATTGGCACTGAAGCTTTCTTT. This codes for CASSNRVIGTEAFF.

The chain joins TRBV7-8 to TRBJ2-3; 9 bases line up with TRBD1. CDR1 and CDR2 from the germline V gene are SGHVS and FQNEAQ. The junction had 6 bases not matched to a gene; V was cut back by 5 bases and J by 6 bases. There are 14 residues in the CDR3. DNA for the CDR3: TGTGCCAGCAGCCAGGGACAGGGTGTCGATACGCAGTATTTT. Translation: CASSQGQGVDTQYF.

This chain links TRBV29-1 with TRBJ1-2; TRBD1 aligns across 7 bases. The CDR3 runs 16 residues. Germline CDR1 SQVTM, CDR2 ANQGSEA. J was trimmed by 0 bases and V by 4 bases; bases with no gene match: 11. As DNA, the CDR3 is TGCAGCGTTGCCGGGACAGCCTCTGCCCCTAACTATGGCTACACCTTC. It is translated as CSVAGTASAPNYGYTF.